This TCR beta chain comes out of a study of regulatory T cells in long-lasting Graves disease. Findings of the study overall: Patients with persistent disease shared some 3,000 public clonotypes, outpacing the approximately 920 shared by new patients.

Germline V lookup: CDR1 MDHEN, CDR2 SYDVKM. The V gene end was trimmed by 3 bases and the J gene end by 3 bases; junction bases not matched to a gene: 2. The CDR3 runs to 15 residues. To note about this clonotype: The antigen remains undetermined.

Sequencing libraries for TCR beta were prepared with iRepertoire HTBI primers and Arm-PCR of CDR3 regions. TCRdb fed the multiplex PCR reads into MiXCR, producing one record per CDR3 protein. The sample yields more than 300,000 distinct CDR3 sequences, roughly 25% seen once. Documented time point: persistent/refractory GD, antithyroid drugs over 5 years with positive TRAb. From PBMCs, RNA was extracted and then used to make the TCR library. Guidelines of the American Thyroid Association were used to diagnose Graves' disease. Around 9 milliliters of peripheral blood went into EDTA tubes. The material was peripheral blood mononuclear cells (PBMCs), obtained when the disease was refractory, from a patient treated with antithyroid drugs. This rearrangement joins TRBV28 to TRBJ2-3; 11 bases match TRBD1. This sequence originates from a woman aged 40 to 50 with Graves disease. The CDR3 DNA follows: TGTGCCAGCAGTTTGTGGGACAGGGGGACAGATACGCAGTATTTT. It codes for CASSLWDRGTDTQYF.